The 29 T cell receptor beta chains reported below all come from one sample, sequenced in a study of T cell responses to AZD1222 COVID-19 vaccine. Libraries were prepared by immunoSEQ multiplex PCR; TCRdb keeps only in-frame clonotypes and omits some of them. This repertoire shows 100,000 to 150,000 clones, over 90% found once; its top ten account for more than 4.5%. Sequences were derived from peripheral blood, sampled on day 0 of AZD1222 vaccination. The receptors stem from an adult in good health.

This chain connects TRBV19 to TRBJ1-4; D ambiguous. Trimming stripped 3 bases from V and 3 bases from J, with 14 bases between. Germline assignment: CDR1 LNHDA and CDR2 SQIVND (reference sequence). The CDR3 contains 16 residues. The CDR3 sequence: CASSIATARPNEKLFF. For the CDR3, the DNA is TGTGCCAGTAGTATTGCCACAGCGAGGCCTAATGAAAAACTGTTTTTT.

V and J are TRBV4-2 and TRBJ2-5; TRBD2 aligns across 10 bases. The CDR3 is 17 amino acids. V shed 4 bases, J shed 5 bases, and the junction held 13 bases outside the gene matches. Germline CDR1 and CDR2: LGHNA and YNFKEQ. The CDR3 DNA reads as TGTGCCAGCAGCCGCTACAGCCTAGCGGGAGCCGGGGAGACCCAGTACTTC. As protein: CASSRYSLAGAGETQYF.

J is TRBJ2-7 and V is TRBV6-2 or TRBV6-3, with unresolved D. The CDR3 spans 16 residues. V was clipped by 2 bases and J by 5 bases, with 19 bases between them. Germline V gene data show CDR1 as MNHEY and CDR2 as SVGEGT. DNA of the CDR3: TGTGCCAGCAGTTACCGCATCCTTCAATGGTCCAACGAGCAGTACTTC. As protein: CASSYRILQWSNEQYF.

The chain employs TRBV13 and TRBJ2-1; 7 bases map to TRBD1. The CDR3 is made up of 15 amino acids. The V segment lost 5 bases and the J segment 3 bases; nucleotides outside the gene matches: 7. Germline CDR1 is PRHDT and CDR2 is FYEKMQ (reference sequence). The CDR3 bases are TGTGCCAGCAGCCCAACAGGGGACAGCTACAATGAGCAGTTCTTC. It translates to CASSPTGDSYNEQFF.

The chain recombines TRBV7-9 with TRBJ2-7, with 8 bases lining up with TRBD2. Germline V gives CDR1 SEHNR, CDR2 FQNEAQ (reference sequence). CDR3 length: 15 amino acids. J was trimmed by 5 bases and V by 5 bases; bases with no gene match: 11. The CDR3 DNA reads TGTGCCAGCAGCCTGGAAAGCGGGAGCTGGAACGAGCAGTACTTC. It is translated as CASSLESGSWNEQYF. Full variable domain (missing parts from reference TRBV7-9 and TRBJ2-7): DTGVSQNPRHKITKRGQNVTFRCDPISEHNRLYWYRQTLGQGPEFLTYFQNEAQLEKSRLLSDRFSAERPKGSFSTLEIQRTEQGDSAMYLCASSLESGSWNEQYFGPGTRLTVT.

The gene calls are TRBV14 and TRBJ1-1; 9 bases match TRBD1. Germline V gene data show CDR1 as SGHDN and CDR2 as FVKESK. V shed 1 base and J 1 base; nucleotides not matched to a gene: 1. This CDR3 spans 15 amino acids. The CDR3 protein is CASSQATGGNTEAFF. CDR3 sequence (DNA): TGTGCCAGCAGCCAAGCGACAGGGGGGAACACTGAAGCTTTCTTT.

J is TRBJ2-7 and V is TRBV30, with D hard to call. Germline V gene lookup returns CDR1 GTSNPN and CDR2 SVGIG (reference sequence). The CDR3 runs 11 residues. The CDR3 bases are TGTGCACAAGGCGGCCACCTCGAGCAGTACTTC. Its translation is CAQGGHLEQYF.

CDR3 amino acids: CSVGAGSSYEQYF. The DNA for the CDR3 is TGCAGCGTGGGGGCCGGCAGCTCCTACGAGCAGTACTTC. The chain joins TRBV29-1 to TRBJ2-7; weak D call: TRBD1 (6 bases). Trimming took 6 bases from V and 0 from J, leaving 12 bases between them. Germline V CDR1 and CDR2: SQVTM, ANQGSEA. The CDR3 runs to 13 residues.

The chain joins TRBV5-1 to TRBJ2-5; D may be TRBD1 or TRBD2 (6 bases each). The V and J ends lost 2 bases and 1 base respectively, with 9 bases between them. Germline-derived CDR1 and CDR2 are SGHRS and YFSETQ. This CDR3 is built from 14 residues. The chain's CDR3 is CASSFRGGQETQYF. CDR3 nucleotide sequence: TGCGCCAGCAGCTTCAGGGGAGGCCAAGAGACCCAGTACTTC.

The rearrangement joins TRBV9 to TRBJ1-1; no reliable D call. The germline CDR1 and CDR2 sequences are SGDLS and YYNGEE. CDR3 length: 13 residues. V was trimmed by 4 bases and J by 6 bases, leaving 13 bases between them. CDR3 coding DNA: TGTGCCAGCAGCTTAATACTAGGAGCTGAAGCTTTCTTT. It translates to CASSLILGAEAFF.

The chain joins TRBV10-2 to TRBJ1-4; D is unclear. The CDR3 totals 16 residues. Between the trimmed V and J ends, which lost 1 base and 0 bases, there was a span of 9 bases. Germline V gives CDR1 WSHSY, CDR2 SAAADI. Here the CDR3 reads CASSEWYSATNEKLFF. The CDR3 bases are TGCGCCAGCAGTGAGTGGTACAGTGCAACTAATGAAAAACTGTTTTTT.

The V and J genes are TRBV4-3 and TRBJ2-7, with 7 positions matching TRBD2. Germline V gene sequence: CDR1 LGHNA, CDR2 YSLEER. V lost 0 bases, J lost 5 bases, and 10 bases stayed unmatched. This CDR3 is built from 16 residues. The CDR3: CASSQDRGTGGNEQYF. CDR3 DNA sequence: TGCGCCAGCAGCCAAGATCGAGGGACGGGAGGTAACGAGCAGTACTTC.

This rearrangement joins TRBV7-6 to TRBJ2-1; D call uncertain. V lost 11 bases and J 0 bases, leaving 11 bases between the germline ends. CDR3 length: 13 residues. CDR1 SGHVS and CDR2 FNYEAQ come from the germline V gene. The CDR3 reads CACYSSSYNEQFF. In DNA, the CDR3 is TGTGCCTGCTATTCAAGCTCCTACAATGAGCAGTTCTTC.

This clone was picked up one time. This chain connects TRBV7-3 to TRBJ1-2; the D gene is possibly TRBD1 (5 bases). With 3 bases removed from V and 0 bases from J, the gap between germline ends came to 14 bases. This CDR3 contains 16 residues. Looked up from germline, CDR1 is SGHTA and CDR2 is FQGTGA. CDR3 sequence: CASSLDTGSANYGYTF. CDR3 nucleotides: TGTGCCAGCAGCTTGGACACCGGGTCAGCTAACTATGGCTACACCTTC.

J is TRBJ1-5 and V is TRBV7-2; no clear D. The CDR3 spans 14 residues. The ends were cut back, 3 bases at V and 0 bases at J, with 6 bases in the middle. The V gene's germline CDR1 is SGHTA and CDR2 FQGNSA. CDR3 sequence reads: CASSFWDSNQPQHF. The CDR3 coding sequence is TGTGCCAGCAGCTTTTGGGATAGCAATCAGCCCCAGCATTTT. Together with reference TRBV7-2 and TRBJ1-5, the CDR3 gives the full variable domain: GAGVSQSPSNKVTEKGKDVELRCDPISGHTALYWYRQSLGQGLEFLIYFQGNSAPDKSGLPSDRFSAERTGGSVSTLTIQRTQQEDSAVYLCASSFWDSNQPQHFGDGTRLSIL.

J is TRBJ1-5 and V is TRBV27; the D gene is possibly TRBD1 (6 bases). V lost 6 bases, J lost 4 bases, and 19 bases lay in between. Germline CDR1 MNHEY, CDR2 SMNVEV (reference sequence). This CDR3 has 16 residues. This CDR3 reads CASRTGLLGPNQPQHF. DNA of the CDR3: TGTGCCAGCAGAACAGGGTTACTAGGACCGAATCAGCCCCAGCATTTT.

The V and J genes are TRBV13 and TRBJ1-1; a possible D gene is TRBD1 (6 bases). V lost 3 bases, J lost 1 base, and 6 bases lay in between. This CDR3 is built from 13 residues. Germline V gene data show CDR1 as PRHDT and CDR2 as FYEKMQ (reference sequence). CDR3 nucleotide sequence: TGTGCCAGCAGCTTCAGGGGGAACACTGAAGCTTTCTTT. Translating gives CASSFRGNTEAFF.

The V and J genes are TRBV13 and TRBJ2-7; TRBD2 aligns across 9 bases. The ends lost 4 bases at V and 0 bases at J; junction bases unmatched: 7. The germline gives CDR1 PRHDT, CDR2 FYEKMQ (reference sequence). This CDR3 has 16 amino acids. The CDR3 nucleotides read TGTGCCAGCAGCTCCACTAGCGGGCCTCTCTCCTACGAGCAGTACTTC. Protein product: CASSSTSGPLSYEQYF.

This chain uses TRBV6-6 with TRBJ2-3; 15 positions match TRBD2. Trimming took 5 bases from V and 1 from J; bases not matched to a gene: 10. The CDR3 is 19 residues long. CDR1 MNHNY and CDR2 SVGAGI come from the germline V gene (reference sequence). CDR3 sequence reads: CASSPRLRTSGGGTDTQYF. The CDR3 DNA follows: TGTGCCAGCAGTCCCCGCCTTCGGACTAGCGGGGGGGGCACAGATACGCAGTATTTT.

The chain recombines TRBV6-4 with TRBJ2-7, with 8 bases fitting TRBD1. The ends lost 2 bases at V and 0 bases at J; junction bases unmatched: 15. The CDR3 length is 19 residues. The germline gives CDR1 MRHNA, CDR2 SNTAGT. The CDR3 reads CASSDGLVTGVNSSYEQYF. Written as DNA, the CDR3 is TGTGCCAGCAGTGACGGGCTAGTGACAGGGGTCAATAGCTCCTACGAGCAGTACTTC.

CDR3 sequence: CASSLGAGSGYTF. For the CDR3, the DNA is TGTGCCAGCAGTTTAGGGGCAGGGTCTGGCTACACCTTC. The chain links TRBV28 to TRBJ1-2; perhaps TRBD1 as D (5 bases). The CDR3 is 13 amino acids. CDR1 and CDR2 from the germline V gene are MDHEN and SYDVKM. Trimming removed 2 bases from V and 7 bases from J, with 11 bases in between.

The J gene is TRBJ1-5, the V gene TRBV9; 8 nucleotides match TRBD1. The V and J ends lost 0 bases and 6 bases, in that order; junction bases with no gene match: 2. The CDR3 runs 14 residues. Germline V gene sequence: CDR1 SGDLS, CDR2 YYNGEE. The CDR3 here is CASSVGTGSQPQHF. The DNA of the CDR3 is TGTGCCAGCAGCGTAGGGACAGGGAGTCAGCCCCAGCATTTT. Complete variable domain (other parts from reference TRBV9 and TRBJ1-5): DSGVTQTPKHLITATGQRVTLRCSPRSGDLSVYWYQQSLDQGLQFLIQYYNGEERAKGNILERFSAQQFPDLHSELNLSSLELGDSALYFCASSVGTGSQPQHFGDGTRLSIL.

The chain has TRBV20-1 and TRBJ2-5; 10 nucleotides match TRBD2. Germline CDR1 DFQATT, CDR2 SNEGSKA (reference sequence). This CDR3 contains 15 residues. Trimming cost V 3 bases and J 5 bases; bases outside gene matches: 9. The CDR3 loop reads CSASDSGGPGETQYF. The CDR3 DNA reads TGCAGTGCTAGTGATAGCGGGGGGCCGGGGGAGACCCAGTACTTC.

The rearrangement joins TRBV10-3 to TRBJ1-2; 9 bases fit TRBD1. Germline CDR1 ENHRY, CDR2 SYGVKD. The junction had 10 bases not matched to a gene; V was cut back by 6 bases and J by 8 bases. CDR3 length: 14 amino acids. CDR3 in DNA: TGTGCCATCAGCGCCGGGACAGGGATAAGCGGCTACACCTTC. Its protein is CAISAGTGISGYTF.

CDR3 residues: CASRRMGTEAFF. As DNA, the CDR3 is TGTGCCAGCAGGAGAATGGGCACTGAAGCTTTCTTT. The chain employs TRBV6-5 and TRBJ1-1; D gene ambiguous. The CDR3 is made up of 12 amino acids. Trimming pared 6 bases from V and 4 bases from J, leaving 9 bases between. Looked up from germline, CDR1 is MNHEY and CDR2 is SVGAGI.

The chain employs TRBV5-8 and TRBJ1-5; D ambiguous. The V end lost 2 bases, the J end lost 4 bases, and 13 bases lay between the germline ends. Germline values: CDR1 SGHTS, CDR2 YDEGEE. This CDR3 has 15 amino acids. The CDR3 sequence: CASSFNGGWNQPQHF. The CDR3 DNA sequence: TGTGCCAGCAGCTTCAATGGAGGGTGGAATCAGCCCCAGCATTTT.

V is TRBV27 and J is TRBJ2-3; D might be TRBD2 (5 bases). The V and J ends lost 3 bases and 0 bases respectively, with 13 bases between them. The length of the CDR3 is 16 residues. Looked up from germline, CDR1 is MNHEY and CDR2 is SMNVEV (reference sequence). In DNA, the CDR3 is TGTGCCAGCAGTTTGATACCCGGACTTAGCACAGATACGCAGTATTTT. Translating gives CASSLIPGLSTDTQYF.

The count of this clone is one. The chain has TRBV6-6 and TRBJ2-7; 7 bases are shared with TRBD2. This CDR3 contains 15 residues. The germline V gene has CDR1 MNHNY and CDR2 SVGAGI (reference sequence). J gave up 0 bases and V 6 bases, and 8 bases lay outside the gene matches. The DNA of the CDR3 is TGTGCCAGCAGCCCGCGGGGGAGCAGCTCCTACGAGCAGTACTTC. Translated: CASSPRGSSSYEQYF.

This clone was picked up one time. J is TRBJ1-1 and V is TRBV5-8, with 7 bases matching TRBD1. The V gene end was trimmed by 1 base and the J gene end by 6 bases; junction bases not matched to a gene: 6. The CDR3 totals 14 residues. Germline V CDR1 and CDR2: SGHTS, YDEGEE. CDR3 amino acids: CASSLLQGVSEAFF. CDR3 DNA: TGTGCCAGCAGCTTGCTCCAGGGGGTCTCTGAAGCTTTCTTT.